This record looks at one TCR beta chain sequence and its context. The data belong to a study of blood T cell repertoires in COVID-19. The overall study: Both acute and convalescent COVID-19 samples were obtained from the United States, Italy and Spain.

In the authors' workflow: The authors estimated nucleated cell counts from reference gene primer amplification. Generated by immunoSEQ multiplex PCR, the TCRdb table keeps only in-frame clones and is missing some. Clone size and the V and J calls come from that table; the DNA yielded D and trimming. The sample includes roughly 200,000 clones, 70% to 90% seen only once; the top ten take about 6.8%. With 5 bases removed from V and 7 bases from J, the gap between germline ends came to 8 bases. CDR3 size: 11 residues. Germline assignment: CDR1 MDHEN and CDR2 SYDVKM. The sequenced sample consisted of peripheral blood. This clonotype was sampled from a woman between 40 and 50 years old who had recovered from COVID-19. V gene TRBV28 combines with J gene TRBJ1-1; D uncertain. CDR3 nucleotide sequence: TGTGCCAGCAGTCGAACAATTGAAGCTTTCTTT. It codes for CASSRTIEAFF.